The 13 T cell receptor beta chains below come from one sample, sequenced in a study of spatial heterogeneity in lung cancer. Stated time point: sample taken at primary tumor resection. Sequencing was performed on whole RNA extracted from tumor and nontumor lung tissue, or from frozen PBMC, and the material was left unsorted. Via MiXCR, TCRdb re-called the 5' RACE reads, giving one row per CDR3 protein. The data hold about 11,000 distinct CDR3 sequences, with about 3.5% observed a single time. Sequences were derived from PBMCs, sampled at surgery. The receptors here all came from a female donor with early-stage non-small cell lung cancer.

There are many counts of this clonotype. The library was prepared for alpha chains; this beta chain is a stray read, so its frequency means little. This chain connects TRBV20-1 to TRBJ2-3; no firm D call. CDR3 length: 11 residues. Germline CDR1 is DFQATT and CDR2 is SNEGSKA (reference sequence). The V gene lost 5 bases and the J gene lost 3 bases, with 6 bases spanning the gap. Here the CDR3 DNA reads TGCAGTGCTGATACAACAGATACGCAGTATTTT. It specifies CSADTTDTQYF.

At least ten counts were recorded for this clonotype. Within a library made for alpha chains, this beta chain is off target, and its count is uninformative. The chain combines TRBV5-4 with TRBJ1-1; the match to TRBD1 covers 7 bases. Germline trimming cut 0 bases from V and 10 bases from J; bases unmatched to any gene: 9. Germline loops: CDR1 SGHNT, CDR2 YYREEE (reference sequence). CDR3 length: 14 residues. In DNA form, the CDR3 reads TGTGCCAGCAGCTTGGGAGACAGGGCCCCTGGAGCTTTCTTT. Translating it yields CASSLGDRAPGAFF.

This clonotype has ten or more counts. This beta chain is a stray sequence in a library constructed for alpha chains; its clone size is not meaningful. V usage is TRBV9 and J usage is TRBJ2-5, with a tentative D call TRBD1 (5 bases). Deletions cut 4 bases from V and 0 bases from J, with 13 bases between. The CDR3 runs to 15 residues. Per germline, CDR1 SGDLS and CDR2 YYNGEE. The CDR3 sequence is CASSLAQGNQETQYF. The DNA for the CDR3 is TGTGCCAGCAGCTTAGCTCAGGGAAACCAAGAGACCCAGTACTTC.

The sample holds many counts of this clonotype. The size of this beta chain means little, since it is a stray read in a library made for alpha chains. The chain links TRBV7-3 to TRBJ2-5; TRBD2 matches 8 bases. The CDR3 covers 14 residues. With 4 bases clipped from V and 5 bases from J, the junction kept 6 bases outside the gene matches. Germline loops: CDR1 SGHTA, CDR2 FQGTGA. CDR3 sequence reads: CASSSSGTRETQYF. DNA for the CDR3: TGTGCCAGCAGCTCTTCCGGGACTAGGGAGACCCAGTACTTC.

This clonotype was detected many times. With the library built for alpha chains, this beta chain is off target and its frequency is not meaningful. The genes are TRBV19 and TRBJ2-2; D is undetermined. The CDR3 has 14 amino acids. V was clipped by 4 bases and J by 1 base, with 7 bases between them. Looked up from germline, CDR1 is LNHDA and CDR2 is SQIVND (reference sequence). CDR3 protein: CASSKGQNTGELFF. The CDR3 DNA follows: TGTGCCAGTAGTAAAGGGCAGAACACCGGGGAGCTGTTTTTT.

In this sample, this clonotype turned up many times. As an off-target read in a library built for alpha chains, this beta chain has a frequency of little significance. The J gene is TRBJ2-5, the V gene TRBV20-1, with 10 bases aligning to TRBD2. The CDR3 is made up of 14 amino acids. The germline CDR1 and CDR2 sequences are DFQATT and SNEGSKA (reference sequence). J lost 2 bases, V lost 3 bases, and 3 bases had no gene match. The CDR3 loop reads CSASASGRQETQYF. The CDR3 region has the DNA TGCAGTGCTAGCGCTAGCGGGAGACAAGAGACCCAGTACTTC.

With regard to this clonotype: The size of this beta chain means little, since it is a stray read in a library made for alpha chains. V usage is TRBV2 and J usage is TRBJ2-7; D perhaps matches TRBD2 (5 bases). Germline loops: CDR1 SNHLY, CDR2 FYNNEI. V shed 6 bases and J shed 0 bases, with 9 bases lying between them. CDR3 size: 13 residues. CDR3 in DNA: TGTGCCAGCAGGTCGGCGGGCTCCTACGAGCAGTACTTC. As protein: CASRSAGSYEQYF. Supplemented by reference TRBV2 and TRBJ2-7, the full variable domain reads EPEVTQTPSHQVTQMGQEVILRCVPISNHLYFYWYRQILGQKVEFLVSFYNNEISEKSEIFDDQFSVERPDGSNFTLKIRSTKLEDSAMYFCASRSAGSYEQYFGPGTRLTVT.

Ten or more counts support this clonotype. This beta chain appears as a stray read in a library generated for alpha chains; its size is not informative. As DNA, the CDR3 is TGCAGCGTTGAAGTAGCGGGAGTCGGAGATACGCAGTATTTT. Its translation is CSVEVAGVGDTQYF. This chain links TRBV29-1 with TRBJ2-3; 9 bases align to TRBD2. J gave up 5 bases and V 1 base, and 4 bases lay outside the gene matches. This CDR3 has 14 amino acids. CDR1 SQVTM and CDR2 ANQGSEA come from the germline V gene.

This clonotype was recorded at least ten times. This beta chain appears as a stray read in a library generated for alpha chains; its size is not informative. This chain links TRBV12-5 with TRBJ1-5; unclear D gene. Trimming shortened V by 4 bases and J by 10 bases, and 11 bases separated the two germline ends. There are 12 residues in the CDR3. Germline V gene data show CDR1 as LGHNT and CDR2 as FRNRAP. CDR3 loop: CASGSTPKPQHF. The DNA of the CDR3 is TGTGCTAGTGGTTCCACACCGAAACCCCAGCATTTT.

This clonotype was recorded at least ten times. With the library built for alpha chains, this beta chain is off target and its frequency is not meaningful. The gene calls are TRBV28 and TRBJ1-1; TRBD1 aligns across 10 bases. The trim removed 6 bases at V and 1 base at J, leaving 8 bases unmatched. The germline CDR1 and CDR2 sequences are MDHEN and SYDVKM. The CDR3 is 16 amino acids. The CDR3, as DNA: TGTGCCAGCAGGTCGACAGGGGGCCGTAGGAACACTGAAGCTTTCTTT. This codes for CASRSTGGRRNTEAFF.

This clonotype was counted many times. This beta chain is a stray read from a library made for alpha chains; its abundance is not meaningful. The gene calls are TRBV20-1 and TRBJ1-5, with TRBD1 as a possible D gene (5 bases). Germline CDR1 DFQATT, CDR2 SNEGSKA (reference sequence). Trimming stripped 0 bases from V and 6 bases from J, with 12 bases between. CDR3 length equals 14 residues. As DNA, the CDR3 is TGCAGTGCTAGAGATACGGGGGTCGGTCAGCCCCAGCATTTT. This encodes CSARDTGVGQPQHF.

Note on this clonotype: This beta chain is an unintended read in a library built for alpha chains; its size means little. The chain has TRBV5-4 and TRBJ2-3; D not resolved. The CDR3 is 15 amino acids. Per the germline V gene, CDR1 is SGHNT and CDR2 is YYREEE (reference sequence). With 6 bases removed from V and 0 bases from J, the gap between germline ends came to 14 bases. CDR3 coding DNA: TGTGCCAGCACTGCCGGCGGCAGGAGCACAGATACGCAGTATTTT. This sequence encodes CASTAGGRSTDTQYF.

This clonotype was recorded a few times. Within a library made for alpha chains, this beta chain is off target, and its count is uninformative. The chain couples TRBV12-3 or TRBV12-4 to TRBJ2-5; D possibly corresponds to TRBD2 (6 bases). The CDR3 is 13 residues long. The germline V and J ends were trimmed by 2 bases and 7 bases, with 11 bases remaining between them. The chain's CDR3 is CASSLRLEATQYF. The CDR3 DNA follows: TGTGCCAGCAGTTTAAGACTAGAGGCGACCCAGTACTTC.